This TCR beta chain was sequenced during a study of blood T cell repertoires in COVID-19. Libraries were prepared by immunoSEQ multiplex PCR; TCRdb keeps only in-frame clonotypes and omits some of them. This table holds roughly 150,000 clones, around 83% found once. The CDR3 is made up of 16 amino acids. V was clipped by 0 bases and J by 2 bases, with 10 bases between them. Germline V gene sequence: CDR1 LGHDT, CDR2 YNNKEL (reference sequence). The receptor was isolated from a woman in her 70s who had recovered from COVID-19. The genes are TRBV3-1 (or the pseudogene TRBV3-2) and TRBJ2-2; tentatively, D is TRBD2 (6 bases). The sequencing sample was made of peripheral blood. In DNA, the CDR3 is TGTGCCAGCAGCCAAGATTTGGGGGGAAACACCGGGGAGCTGTTTTTT. It is translated as CASSQDLGGNTGELFF.